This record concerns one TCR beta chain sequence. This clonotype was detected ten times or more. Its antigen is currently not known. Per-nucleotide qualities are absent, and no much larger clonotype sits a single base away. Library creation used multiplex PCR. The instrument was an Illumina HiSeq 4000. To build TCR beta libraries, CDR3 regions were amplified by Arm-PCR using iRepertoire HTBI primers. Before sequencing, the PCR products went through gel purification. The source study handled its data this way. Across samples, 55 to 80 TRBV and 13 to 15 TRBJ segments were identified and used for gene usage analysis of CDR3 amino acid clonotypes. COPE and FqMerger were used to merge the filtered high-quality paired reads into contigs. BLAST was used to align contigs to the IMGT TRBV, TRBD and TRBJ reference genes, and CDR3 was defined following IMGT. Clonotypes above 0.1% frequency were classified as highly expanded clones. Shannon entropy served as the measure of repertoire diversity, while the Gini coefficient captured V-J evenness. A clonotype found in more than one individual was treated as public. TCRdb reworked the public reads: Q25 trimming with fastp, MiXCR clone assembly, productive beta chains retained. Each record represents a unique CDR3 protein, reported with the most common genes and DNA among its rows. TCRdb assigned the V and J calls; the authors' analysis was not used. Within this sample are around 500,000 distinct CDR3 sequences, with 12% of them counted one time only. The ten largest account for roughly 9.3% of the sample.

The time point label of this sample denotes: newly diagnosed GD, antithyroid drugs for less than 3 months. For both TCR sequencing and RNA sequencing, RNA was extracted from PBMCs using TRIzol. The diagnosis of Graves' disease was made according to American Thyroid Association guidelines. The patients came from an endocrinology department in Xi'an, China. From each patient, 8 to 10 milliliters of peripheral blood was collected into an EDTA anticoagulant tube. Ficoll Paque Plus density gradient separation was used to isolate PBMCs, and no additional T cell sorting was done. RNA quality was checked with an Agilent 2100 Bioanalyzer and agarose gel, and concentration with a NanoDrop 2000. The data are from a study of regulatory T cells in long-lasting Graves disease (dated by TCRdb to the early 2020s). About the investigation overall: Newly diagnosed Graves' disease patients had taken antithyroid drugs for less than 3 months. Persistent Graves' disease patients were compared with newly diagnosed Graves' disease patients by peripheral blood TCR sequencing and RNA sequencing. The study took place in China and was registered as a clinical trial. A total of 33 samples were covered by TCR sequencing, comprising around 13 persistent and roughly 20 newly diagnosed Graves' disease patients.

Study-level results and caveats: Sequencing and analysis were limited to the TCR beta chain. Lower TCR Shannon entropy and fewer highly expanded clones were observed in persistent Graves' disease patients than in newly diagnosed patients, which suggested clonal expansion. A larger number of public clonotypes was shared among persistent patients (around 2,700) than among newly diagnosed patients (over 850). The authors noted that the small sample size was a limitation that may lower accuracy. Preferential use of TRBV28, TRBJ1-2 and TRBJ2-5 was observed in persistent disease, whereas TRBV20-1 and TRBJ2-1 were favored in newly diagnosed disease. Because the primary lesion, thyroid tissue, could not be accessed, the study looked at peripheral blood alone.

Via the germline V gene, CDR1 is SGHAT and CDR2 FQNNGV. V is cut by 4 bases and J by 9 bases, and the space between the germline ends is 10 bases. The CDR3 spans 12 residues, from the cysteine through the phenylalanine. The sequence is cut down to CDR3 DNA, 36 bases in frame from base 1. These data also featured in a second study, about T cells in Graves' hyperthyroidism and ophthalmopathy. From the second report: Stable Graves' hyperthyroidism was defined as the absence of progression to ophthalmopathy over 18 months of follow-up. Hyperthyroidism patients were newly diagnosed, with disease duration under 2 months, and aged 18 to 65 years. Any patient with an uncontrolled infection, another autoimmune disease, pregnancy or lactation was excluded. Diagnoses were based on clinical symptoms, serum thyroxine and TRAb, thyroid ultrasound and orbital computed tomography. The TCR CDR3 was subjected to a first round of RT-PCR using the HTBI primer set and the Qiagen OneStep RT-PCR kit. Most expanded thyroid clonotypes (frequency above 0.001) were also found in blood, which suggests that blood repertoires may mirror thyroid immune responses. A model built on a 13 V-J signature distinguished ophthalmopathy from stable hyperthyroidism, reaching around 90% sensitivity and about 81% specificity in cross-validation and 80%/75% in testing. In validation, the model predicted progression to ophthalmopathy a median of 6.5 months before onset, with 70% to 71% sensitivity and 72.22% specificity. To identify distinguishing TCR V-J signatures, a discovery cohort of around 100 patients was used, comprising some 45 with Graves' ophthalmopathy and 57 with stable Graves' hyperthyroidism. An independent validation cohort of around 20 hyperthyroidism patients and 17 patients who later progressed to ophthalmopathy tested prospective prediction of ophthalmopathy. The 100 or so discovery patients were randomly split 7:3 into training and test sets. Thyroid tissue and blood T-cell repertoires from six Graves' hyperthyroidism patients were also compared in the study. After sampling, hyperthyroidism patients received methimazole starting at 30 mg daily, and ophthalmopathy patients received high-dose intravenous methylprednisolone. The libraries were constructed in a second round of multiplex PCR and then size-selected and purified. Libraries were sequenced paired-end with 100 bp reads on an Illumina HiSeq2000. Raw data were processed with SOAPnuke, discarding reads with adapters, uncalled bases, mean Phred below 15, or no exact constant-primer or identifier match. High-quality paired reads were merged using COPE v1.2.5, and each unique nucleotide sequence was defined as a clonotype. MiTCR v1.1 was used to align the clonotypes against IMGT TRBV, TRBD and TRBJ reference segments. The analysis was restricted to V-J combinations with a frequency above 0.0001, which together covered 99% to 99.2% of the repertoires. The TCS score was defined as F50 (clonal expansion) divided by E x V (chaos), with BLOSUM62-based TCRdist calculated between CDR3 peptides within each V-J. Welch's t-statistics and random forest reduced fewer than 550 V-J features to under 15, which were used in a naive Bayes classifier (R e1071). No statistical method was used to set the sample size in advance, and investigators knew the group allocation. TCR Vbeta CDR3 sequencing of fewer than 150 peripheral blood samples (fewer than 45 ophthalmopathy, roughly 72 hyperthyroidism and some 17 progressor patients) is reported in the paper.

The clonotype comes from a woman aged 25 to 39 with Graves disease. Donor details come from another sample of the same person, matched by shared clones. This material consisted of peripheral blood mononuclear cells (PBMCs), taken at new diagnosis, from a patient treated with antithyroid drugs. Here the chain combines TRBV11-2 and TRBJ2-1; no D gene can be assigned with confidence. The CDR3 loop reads CASSYAPPEQFF. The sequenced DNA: TGTGCCAGCAGCTACGCCCCCCCTGAGCAGTTCTTC. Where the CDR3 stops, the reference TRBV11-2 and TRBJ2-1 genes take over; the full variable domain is EAGVAQSPRYKIIEKRQSVAFWCNPISGHATLYWYQQILGQGPKLLIQFQNNGVVDDSQLPKDRFSAERLKGVDSTLKIQPAKLEDSAVYLCASSYAPPEQFFGPGTRLTVL.